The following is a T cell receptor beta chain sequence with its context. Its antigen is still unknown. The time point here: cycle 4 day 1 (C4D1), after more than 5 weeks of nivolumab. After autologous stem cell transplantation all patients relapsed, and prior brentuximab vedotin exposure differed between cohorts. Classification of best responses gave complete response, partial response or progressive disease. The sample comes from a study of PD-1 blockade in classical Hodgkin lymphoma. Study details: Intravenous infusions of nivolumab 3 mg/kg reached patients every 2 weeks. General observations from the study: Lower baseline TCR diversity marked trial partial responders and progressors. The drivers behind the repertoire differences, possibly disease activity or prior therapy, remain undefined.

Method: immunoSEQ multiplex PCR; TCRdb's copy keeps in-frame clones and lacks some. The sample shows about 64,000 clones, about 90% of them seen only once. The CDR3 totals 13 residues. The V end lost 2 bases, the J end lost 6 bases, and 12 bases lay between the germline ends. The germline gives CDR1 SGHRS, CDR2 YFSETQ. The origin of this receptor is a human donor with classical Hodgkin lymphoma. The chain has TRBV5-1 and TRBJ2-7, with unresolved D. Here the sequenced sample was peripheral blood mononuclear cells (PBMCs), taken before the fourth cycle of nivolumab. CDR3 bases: TGCGCCAGCAGCTTAGGCAACCCTACCGAGCAGTACTTC. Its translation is CASSLGNPTEQYF.